This T cell receptor beta chain came from a study of T cells in Graves' hyperthyroidism and ophthalmopathy (dated by TCRdb to between 2019 and 2020). About the study as a whole: Peripheral blood samples were taken at the time of initial diagnosis, prior to any treatment. To identify distinguishing TCR V-J signatures, a discovery cohort of 95 to 100 patients was used, comprising some 45 with Graves' ophthalmopathy and around 57 with stable Graves' hyperthyroidism. Prospective prediction of ophthalmopathy was tested in an independent validation cohort of 18 to 20 hyperthyroidism patients and some 17 patients who later progressed to ophthalmopathy. For training and testing, the 110 or so patients in the discovery cohort were randomly divided in a 7:3 ratio. Thyroid tissue and blood T-cell repertoires from several Graves' hyperthyroidism patients were also compared in the study. After blood sampling, hyperthyroidism patients were treated with methimazole at a starting dose of 30 mg daily, and ophthalmopathy patients were treated with high-dose intravenous methylprednisolone. According to the paper, TCR Vbeta CDR3 sequencing was carried out on 135 peripheral blood samples, which came from 40 to 45 ophthalmopathy, around 75 hyperthyroidism and roughly 17 progressor patients.

Broader findings and caveats from the paper: Most expanded thyroid clonotypes (frequency above 0.001) were also detected in blood, suggesting blood repertoires may reflect thyroid immune responses. No statistical method was used to fix the sample size in advance, and group allocation was not hidden from the investigators. In validation, the model predicted progression to ophthalmopathy with 65% to 71% sensitivity and about 72% specificity, a median of about six months before onset. A 13 V-J signature model separated ophthalmopathy from stable hyperthyroidism, with just over 85% sensitivity and 81.08% specificity in cross-validation and 80%/75% in testing.

Graves' hyperthyroidism was defined as stable when no progression to ophthalmopathy occurred over 18 months of follow-up. The hyperthyroidism patients were between 18 and 65 years old and newly diagnosed, with a disease duration of less than 2 months. Patients with uncontrolled infections, other autoimmune diseases, pregnancy or lactation were excluded. Clinical symptoms, serum thyroxine and TRAb, thyroid ultrasound, and orbital computed tomography formed the basis for the diagnoses. PBMCs were separated from roughly 10 ml of fresh peripheral blood using Ficoll-Paque density gradient centrifugation. Total RNA was extracted with Trizol reagent, and quality was checked on an Agilent 2100 Bioanalyzer. The TCR beta CDR3 regions were amplified from RNA transcripts. The TCR CDR3 was subjected to a first round of RT-PCR using the HTBI primer set and the Qiagen OneStep RT-PCR kit. Libraries were constructed in a second round of multiplex PCR, after which size selection and purification were carried out. Libraries were sequenced paired-end with 100 bp reads on an Illumina HiSeq2000. Per the source publication's procedure: SOAPnuke was used to process the raw data, removing reads that contained adapters or uncalled bases, had a mean Phred below 15, or lacked an exact match to the constant primer or identifier. High-quality paired reads were merged using COPE v1.2.5, and each unique nucleotide sequence was defined as a clonotype. MiTCR v1.1 was used to align the clonotypes against IMGT TRBV, TRBD and TRBJ reference segments. The analysis included only V-J combinations with a frequency above 0.0001, which together covered about 99% of the repertoires. The TCS score was defined as F50 (clonal expansion) divided by E x V (chaos), with BLOSUM62-based TCRdist calculated between CDR3 peptides within each V-J. Welch's t-statistics and random forest reduced just over 500 V-J features to 10 to 15, which were used in a naive Bayes classifier (R e1071). TCRdb redid the processing of the public reads, applying fastp at Q25 and MiXCR, and retained in-frame beta chains. One record per CDR3 amino acid sequence lists the most common genes and DNA. These V and J calls are TCRdb output, not the study's own analysis. Within this sample are 300,000 to 450,000 distinct CDR3 sequences, with over 11% of them counted one time only. Jointly, the top ten make up approximately 11% of the sample.

With respect to this clonotype: Which antigen it targets is not known. The input lacks base qualities; no much larger clone sits a single base away.

The germline V gene encodes CDR1 LGHDT and CDR2 YNNKEL (reference sequence). V lost 6 bases and J lost 1 base; the stretch between them is 15 bases long. Including the terminal cysteine and phenylalanine, the CDR3 comprises 16 residues. The entry retains the CDR3 DNA only, 48 bases that are in frame from base 1. Sequencing was performed on blood. The rearrangement combines TRBV3-1 with TRBJ2-2; the D region possibly corresponds to TRBD2 (6 bases align). This sequence was found in a woman aged 55-69 years with Graves' hyperthyroidism. In nucleotide form, the sequence is TGTGCCAGCAGACCTCCCGGGACTGGGAACACCGGGGAGCTGTTTTTT. It encodes CASRPPGTGNTGELFF. With the portions outside the CDR3 filled from the reference TRBV3-1 and TRBJ2-2 genes, the complete variable region becomes DTAVSQTPKYLVTQMGNDKSIKCEQNLGHDTMYWYKQDSKKFLKIMFSYNNKELIINETVPNRFSPKSPDKAHLNLHINSLELGDSAVYFCASRPPGTGNTGELFFGEGSRLTVL.